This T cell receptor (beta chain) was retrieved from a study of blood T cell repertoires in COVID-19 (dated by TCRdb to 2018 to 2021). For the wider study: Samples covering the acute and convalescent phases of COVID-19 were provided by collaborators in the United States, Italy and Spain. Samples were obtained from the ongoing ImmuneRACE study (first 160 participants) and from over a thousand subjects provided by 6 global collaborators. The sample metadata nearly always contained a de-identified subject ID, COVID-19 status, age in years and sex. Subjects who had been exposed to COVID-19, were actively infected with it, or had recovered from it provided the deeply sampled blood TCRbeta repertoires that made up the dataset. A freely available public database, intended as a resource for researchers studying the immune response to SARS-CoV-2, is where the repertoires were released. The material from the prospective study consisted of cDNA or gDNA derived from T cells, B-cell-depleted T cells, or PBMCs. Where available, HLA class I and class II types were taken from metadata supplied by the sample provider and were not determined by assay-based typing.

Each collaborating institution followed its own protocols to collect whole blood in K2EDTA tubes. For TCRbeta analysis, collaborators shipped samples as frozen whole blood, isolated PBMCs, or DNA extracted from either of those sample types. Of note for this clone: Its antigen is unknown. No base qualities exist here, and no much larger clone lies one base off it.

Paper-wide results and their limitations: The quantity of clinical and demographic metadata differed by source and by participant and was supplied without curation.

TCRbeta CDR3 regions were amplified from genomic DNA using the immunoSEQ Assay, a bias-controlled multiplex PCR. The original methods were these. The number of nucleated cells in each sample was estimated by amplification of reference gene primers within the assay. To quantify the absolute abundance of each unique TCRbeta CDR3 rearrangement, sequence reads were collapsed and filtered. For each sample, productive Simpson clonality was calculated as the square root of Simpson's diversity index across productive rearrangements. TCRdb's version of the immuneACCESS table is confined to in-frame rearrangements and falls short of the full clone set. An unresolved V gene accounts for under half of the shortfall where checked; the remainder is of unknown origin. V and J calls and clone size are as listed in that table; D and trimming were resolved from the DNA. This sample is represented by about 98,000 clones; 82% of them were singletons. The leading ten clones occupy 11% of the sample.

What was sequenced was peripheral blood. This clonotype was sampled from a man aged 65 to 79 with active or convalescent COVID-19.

The nucleotide sequence is given as TGTGCCAGCGGGGGCGCGTACAATGAAAAACTGTTTTTT. This gives the protein CASGGAYNEKLFF. In this chain, TRBV11-3 is recombined with TRBJ1-4, with a weak D call of TRBD1 (6 bases match). The cysteine opens and the phenylalanine closes a CDR3 of 13 amino acids. Kept here is only the CDR3 DNA, which spans 39 bases and is read in frame from base 1. According to the germline V gene, CDR1 reads SGHNT and CDR2 reads YENEEA. A distance of 12 bases separates the germline ends of V and J, which lose 8 bases and 5 bases respectively.